This TCR beta chain was sequenced in a study of blood T cell repertoires in COVID-19. Background on the study: COVID-19 samples, acute and convalescent, were from the United States, Italy and Spain. Sample material is recorded as cDNA or gDNA derived from T cells, B-cell-depleted T cells, or PBMCs.

Authors' analysis steps: Amplifying reference gene primers gave estimates of nucleated cell counts. The protocol was immunoSEQ multiplex PCR, while the TCRdb copy is restricted to in-frame clones and leaves out a portion. The V and J calls and clone size are taken from that table; D and trimming were inferred from the DNA. The table records 40,000 to 50,000 clones, 91% of them present only once. The V gene end was trimmed by 6 bases and the J gene end by 1 base; junction bases not matched to a gene: 9. The CDR3 is 15 residues long. Germline values: CDR1 MGHDK, CDR2 SYGVNS. The rearrangement joins TRBV25-1 to TRBJ2-7; 7 bases map to TRBD1. The source is a man between 65 and 79 years old with active COVID-19. Material for sequencing was peripheral blood. The CDR3 DNA reads as TGTGCCAGCAGCTTCGGGACAGCCCTTTCCTACGAGCAGTACTTC. It specifies CASSFGTALSYEQYF.